This T cell receptor (beta chain) was found in a study of tumor and adjacent non-tumor tissue in lung cancer. As for the study in general: The patients, around 9 men and several women, were about 31 to 76 with stage I to III disease. General study points: Tumor tissue had significantly higher TCR diversity than normal lung. Higher tumor TCR diversity was associated with shorter survival.

On this clonotype itself: What it recognizes is unknown. The conserved phenylalanine or tryptophan is not found at the CDR3 terminus, so this likely reflects a read error.

A modified ARM-PCR protocol with three rounds of nested PCR amplified TCRbeta. A single record per CDR3 protein comes from TCRdb applying MiXCR to the multiplex PCR reads. Of approximately 68,000 distinct CDR3 sequences listed, 60% to 75% are singletons. RNA was extracted from bulk tissue without any cell sorting. This sequence originates from a man between 60 and 75 years old with non-small cell lung cancer. The sequenced material came from lung tumor tissue.

The CDR3 here is CASSPRVGGTDTQYL. The CDR3 region has the DNA TGTGCCAGCAGTCCCAGAGTGGGTGGCACAGATACGCAGTATCTT. This chain joins TRBV6-5 and TRBJ2-3, with D uncertain. The germline V and J ends were trimmed by 5 bases and 1 base, with 13 bases remaining between them. Germline lookup yields CDR1 MNHEY and CDR2 SVGAGI. This CDR3 contains 15 residues.